This T cell receptor beta chain was captured in a study of T-cell memory formation after mild COVID-19. Study information: Clusters were largely donor specific. Study findings and constraints: The second-wave clones peaking on day 37 were not confirmed as SARS-CoV-2-specific. Clones that shrank (day 15 to 85) were balanced CD4/CD8, whereas later expanders leaned CD4+.

The CDR3 spans 16 residues. V lost 3 bases to trimming and J lost 3 bases, with 18 bases between them. CDR1 and CDR2 from the germline V gene are LGHDT and YNNKEL (reference sequence). Sample barcodes and UMIs were carried by the TCR alpha and TCR beta cDNA libraries that 5'RACE generated with constant-segment primers. MiXCR was run by TCRdb on the 5' RACE reads, yielding one entry per CDR3 protein. The sample has around 120,000 distinct CDR3 sequences, 15% to 20% seen once. Of note for this clonotype: Its target is unknown.

The sample taken for sequencing was PBMCs or a T cell subset sorted from them (not recorded which). The TCR sequence derives from an adult woman who had mild COVID-19 (a few samples of this study predate the infection). Cell type and time point are not known. The V and J genes are TRBV3-1 and TRBJ2-7, with a weak D call TRBD1 (6 bases). The CDR3, as DNA: TGTGCCAGCAGCCATGGACTCCCGGGACACAACTACGAGCAGTACTTC. This gives the protein CASSHGLPGHNYEQYF.